Reported below is one T cell receptor (beta chain). Clones were sequenced by immunoSEQ multiplex PCR, and TCRdb holds only the in-frame ones, with some missing. This sample has about 110,000 clones; less than 95% occur once, and the top ten carry roughly 4.5%. These data are taken from a study of control samples from healthy donors and cancer patients. V was shortened by 1 base and J by 6 bases, with 10 bases between the two germline ends. Germline CDR1 KGHSH, CDR2 LQKENI. The CDR3 totals 14 residues. This rearrangement joins TRBV18 to TRBJ1-5, with D maybe TRBD1 (5 bases). The sequence came from a human donor in good health. The donor label of this sample is uncertain. The sample consisted of blood. In DNA, the CDR3 is TGTGCCAGCTCACCACAGGGGTCTGTTCAGCCCCAGCATTTT. Translating gives CASSPQGSVQPQHF.